This T cell receptor beta chain came from a study of blood T cell repertoires in COVID-19. Study-level background: The United States, Italy and Spain were the sources of the acute and convalescent COVID-19 samples.

The V gene lost 5 bases and the J gene lost 4 bases, with 15 bases spanning the gap. The CDR3 length is 14 residues. Germline loops: CDR1 SGHTS, CDR2 YDEGEE. Assay used: immunoSEQ multiplex PCR; TCRdb lists only in-frame clones, some missing. This sample carries 50,000 to 65,000 clones, about 88% of them seen once, and the ten largest clones take around 3.9%. The sample consisted of peripheral blood. The source of this sequence is a man between 65 and 85 years old with acute or convalescent COVID-19. The rearrangement links TRBV5-8 to TRBJ1-2, with D perhaps matching TRBD1 (6 bases). In DNA, the CDR3 is TGTGCCAGCAGTCAGCAGGGGCTCATCTATGGCTACACCTTC. It is translated as CASSQQGLIYGYTF. Looking up the rest from reference TRBV5-8 and TRBJ1-2 gives the full variable domain: EAGVTQSPTHLIKTRGQQATLRCSPISGHTSVYWYQQALGLGLQFLLWYDEGEERNRGNFPPRFSGRQFPNYSSELNVNALELEDSALYLCASSQQGLIYGYTFGSGTRLTVV.